A selection of T cell receptor beta chains follows, all from one sample in a study of OX40 agonist ivuxolimab in advanced cancers. Only in-frame clones appear in the TCRdb table, and some are missing; sequencing was by immunoSEQ multiplex PCR. The data show 35,000 to 50,000 clones, approximately 83% seen once. Sequenced material: CD4+ or CD8+ T cells sorted from blood, taken in a trial of the OX40 agonist ivuxolimab. Source of these receptors: an adult with an advanced solid tumor such as melanoma, head and neck, liver or kidney cancer. Both conserved end residues are part of each CDR3. A D gene is named only where the DNA matches it firmly. The size entry is marked missing in some rows and otherwise reads once, few, many or a size class.

J gene | D gene | V gene | CDR3 length | clone size | CDR3 protein | CDR3 DNA
TRBJ2-6 | . | TRBV2 | 18 | few | CASSPSGRGSTGANVLTF | TGTGCCAGCAGTCCCAGCGGCAGGGGAAGCACTGGGGCCAACGTCCTGACTTTC
TRBJ2-1 | . | TRBV5-8 | 16 | . | CASMEIQGLHIDEQFF | TGTGCCAGCATGGAGATACAGGGTTTGCATATCGATGAGCAGTTCTTC
TRBJ1-5 | . | TRBV19 | 15 | . | CASSIAGAPNQPQHF | TGTGCCAGTAGTATAGCAGGGGCCCCGAATCAGCCCCAGCATTTT
TRBJ1-1 | . | TRBV2 | 14 | . | CASSEQRANTEAFF | TGTGCCAGCAGTGAACAGCGAGCGAACACTGAAGCTTTCTTT
TRBJ2-5 | . | TRBV14 | 16 | . | CASSRTFRAYQETQYF | TGTGCCAGCAGCCGCACTTTCCGGGCGTACCAAGAGACCCAGTACTTC
TRBJ2-7 | . | TRBV7-8 | 13 | . | CASSLTSSYEQYF | TGTGCCAGCAGCTTAACTAGCTCCTACGAGCAGTACTTC
TRBJ2-1 | . | TRBV7-2 | 11 | once | CASSPDNEQFF | TGTGCCAGCAGCCCTGACAATGAGCAGTTCTTC
TRBJ2-5 | . | TRBV4-1 | 16 | . | CASSLVPGAGAETQYF | TGCGCCAGCAGCCTCGTACCAGGCGCGGGGGCGGAGACCCAGTACTTC
TRBJ2-7 | . | TRBV5-5 | 17 | . | CASSLLSLLAGEFEQYF | TGTGCCAGCAGCTTGCTCTCTTTATTGGCAGGGGAGTTCGAGCAGTACTTC
TRBJ2-3 | TRBD2 | TRBV4-1 | 16 | . | CASTSVAGEVIDTQYF | TGCGCCAGCACGTCTGTCGCGGGGGAGGTTATAGATACGCAGTATTTT
TRBJ1-1 | . | TRBV2 | 13 | . | CASSEIRGAEAFF | TGTGCCAGCAGCGAAATCAGGGGAGCCGAAGCTTTCTTT
TRBJ1-6 | . | TRBV9 | 20 | . | CASSAGPPRQLNSYNSPLHF | TGTGCCAGCAGCGCAGGCCCTCCGAGGCAGCTCAACTCCTATAATTCACCCCTCCACTTT
TRBJ2-5 | TRBD2 | TRBV9 | 15 | once | CASGQTSGYQETQYF | TGTGCCAGCGGGCAGACTAGCGGGTACCAAGAGACCCAGTACTTC
TRBJ2-7 | TRBD2 | TRBV23-1 | 16 | . | CASSQRTSGTSYEQYF | TGCGCCAGCAGTCAAAGGACTAGCGGAACCTCCTACGAGCAGTACTTC
TRBJ1-1 | TRBD1 | TRBV10-3 | 14 | . | CAISYGQGDYEAFF | TGTGCCATCAGCTACGGACAGGGGGACTATGAAGCTTTCTTT
TRBJ2-7 | . | TRBV2 | 13 | . | CASTQTDSYEQYF | TGTGCCAGCACCCAGACTGATTCCTACGAGCAGTACTTC
TRBJ1-5 | . | TRBV5-5 | 17 | once | CASSLGLKAKGNQPQHF | TGTGCCAGCAGCTTGGGCCTCAAGGCTAAGGGCAATCAGCCCCAGCATTTT
TRBJ1-5 | TRBD1 | TRBV7-2 | 15 | . | CASSRQGGSNQPQHF | TGTGCCAGCAGCCGACAGGGAGGGAGCAATCAGCCCCAGCATTTT
TRBJ1-4 | TRBD1 | TRBV25-1 | 17 | . | CASSQSQGTGFNEKLFF | TGTGCCAGCAGTCAATCTCAAGGGACAGGGTTTAATGAAAAACTGTTTTTT
TRBJ1-6 | . | TRBV7-9 | 15 | . | CASSPRAGENSPLHF | TGTGCCAGCAGTCCCCGAGCGGGGGAGAATTCACCCCTCCACTTT
TRBJ1-2 | . | TRBV27 | 13 | . | CASSLGRLYGYTF | TGTGCCAGCAGTTTGGGCAGGCTCTATGGCTACACCTTC
TRBJ2-1 | TRBD1 | TRBV27 | 15 | . | CASSLGQLSYNEQFF | TGTGCCAGCAGTTTGGGACAGCTCTCCTACAATGAGCAGTTCTTC
TRBJ2-7 | . | TRBV27 | 13 | . | CASSSGASYEQYF | TGTGCCAGCAGTTCAGGGGCCTCCTACGAGCAGTACTTC
TRBJ2-7 | . | TRBV5-4 | 12 | . | CASSSGIGEQYF | TGTGCCAGCAGCTCAGGGATTGGCGAGCAGTACTTC
TRBJ1-1 | . | TRBV18 | 12 | . | CASSEGGPEAFF | TGTGCCAGCTCAGAGGGCGGGCCTGAAGCTTTCTTT
TRBJ2-2 | TRBD2 | TRBV7-3 | 14 | few | CASSPGLLSGELFF | TGTGCCAGCAGCCCGGGACTACTTTCCGGGGAGCTGTTTTTT
TRBJ1-1 | TRBD1 | TRBV7-2 | 13 | . | CASSPLGTGEAFF | TGTGCCAGCAGCCCACTCGGGACAGGAGAAGCTTTCTTT